The 21 T cell receptor beta chains below come from one sample, sequenced in a study of T-cell memory formation after mild COVID-19. TCRdb reprocessed the 5' RACE reads with MiXCR, giving one entry per CDR3 protein. The sample includes 11,000 to 15,000 distinct CDR3 sequences, 15% to 20% of them seen just once. The sample was PBMCs or a T cell subset sorted from them (not recorded which). These receptors were collected from an adult woman who had mild COVID-19 (a few samples of this study predate the infection). Cell type and time point are not known.

This clonotype was observed many times. The chain combines TRBV12-3 or TRBV12-4 with TRBJ2-1; D remains unclear. The CDR3 is made up of 11 amino acids. V gave up 6 bases and J gave up 10 bases, with 10 bases separating them. The CDR3: CASRAWPEQFF. The DNA of the CDR3 is TGTGCCAGCAGAGCCTGGCCGGAGCAGTTCTTC.

This clonotype was recorded at least ten times. The genes are TRBV5-6 and TRBJ1-2; D is ambiguous. The germline V gene encodes CDR1 SGHDT and CDR2 YYEEEE. Trimming stripped 4 bases from V and 2 bases from J, with 6 bases between. This CDR3 is 12 amino acids long. The CDR3 protein is CASSPANYGYTF. The CDR3 DNA follows: TGTGCCAGCAGCCCGGCCAACTATGGCTACACCTTC.

The chain joins TRBV4-2 to TRBJ2-3; 8 bases map to TRBD2. Germline V gene lookup returns CDR1 LGHNA and CDR2 YNFKEQ. The CDR3 extends over 15 amino acids. The ends lost 0 bases at V and 4 bases at J; junction bases unmatched: 3. The CDR3, as DNA: TGTGCCAGCAGCCAAGATACGGGGGGGCCAGATACGCAGTATTTT. This encodes CASSQDTGGPDTQYF.

This clonotype has at least ten counts. This rearrangement joins TRBV4-1 to TRBJ2-5; D may be TRBD1 or TRBD2 (5 bases each). Looked up from germline, CDR1 is MGHRA and CDR2 is YSYEKL. V was pared by 4 bases and J by 2 bases, with 11 bases between. CDR3 length: 14 residues. In DNA, the CDR3 is TGCGCCAGCAGCCCGAGGGACCGTCAAGAGACCCAGTACTTC. Its protein product is CASSPRDRQETQYF.

The chain recombines TRBV24-1 with TRBJ2-3; TRBD2 aligns across 9 bases. V lost 1 base to trimming and J lost 4 bases; unmatched junction nucleotides: 2. The CDR3 runs to 15 residues. Germline V gene data show CDR1 as KGHDR and CDR2 as SFDVKD. CDR3 nucleotides: TGTGCCACCAGTGATTTTCCTAGCGGGGCAGATACGCAGTATTTT. It codes for CATSDFPSGADTQYF.

This clonotype occurred many times. The rearrangement links TRBV5-1 to TRBJ2-1; 8 nucleotides match TRBD1. V dropped 4 bases and J dropped 8; count of bases not matched to a gene: 8. The germline CDR1 and CDR2 sequences are SGHRS and YFSETQ. This CDR3 has 14 residues. This CDR3 is CASSPWTGRDEQFF. The DNA for the CDR3 is TGCGCCAGCAGCCCTTGGACAGGGCGAGATGAGCAGTTCTTC. The variable domain in full, with the rest retrieved from reference TRBV5-1 and TRBJ2-1, is KAGVTQTPRYLIKTRGQQVTLSCSPISGHRSVSWYQQTPGQGLQFLFEYFSETQRNKGNFPGRFSGRQFSNSRSEMNVSTLELGDSALYLCASSPWTGRDEQFFGPGTRLTVL.

In its sample, this clonotype was seen many times. The genes are TRBV6-2 or TRBV6-3 and TRBJ2-1, with TRBD2 matching over 7 bases. CDR1 and CDR2 (germline): MNHEY, SVGEGT. This CDR3 region has 18 residues. The ends lost 6 bases at V and 4 bases at J; junction bases unmatched: 18. DNA for the CDR3: TGTGCCAGCAGACACTTTCGACGCCTAGCGGACAAGTACAATGAGCAGTTCTTC. This gives the protein CASRHFRRLADKYNEQFF.

This clonotype has ten or more counts. This sequence joins TRBV5-5 and TRBJ1-1; a weak D match, TRBD1 (5 bases). With 7 bases removed from V and 0 bases from J, the gap between germline ends came to 13 bases. This CDR3 has 14 residues. Germline V gives CDR1 SGHKS, CDR2 YYEKEE (reference sequence). CDR3 coding DNA: TGTGCCAGCGGTTGGGACCCAATGAACACTGAAGCTTTCTTT. This translates into CASGWDPMNTEAFF.

At least ten counts were recorded for this clonotype. The chain employs TRBV5-1 and TRBJ1-1; D is unclear. The CDR3 contains 13 residues. Germline V gene sequence: CDR1 SGHRS, CDR2 YFSETQ. V lost 6 bases and J 4 bases, leaving 13 bases between the germline ends. The CDR3 is CASTPGVGTEAFF. In DNA form, the CDR3 reads TGCGCCAGCACCCCCGGGGTAGGCACTGAAGCTTTCTTT.

This clonotype was observed at least ten times. The gene calls are TRBV9 and TRBJ2-2; TRBD2 matches at 11 bases. Germline CDR1 and CDR2: SGDLS and YYNGEE. V gave up 3 bases and J gave up 3 bases; unmatched junction bases: 7. This CDR3 has 17 amino acids. The CDR3 bases are TGTGCCAGCAGCGAACAACTAGCGGGAGAAGACACCGGGGAGCTGTTTTTT. Its translation is CASSEQLAGEDTGELFF.

CDR3 nucleotide sequence: TGTGCCAGCAGCCCCGAGGGGACACCCAGAGGGAACACTGAAGCTTTCTTT. Protein product: CASSPEGTPRGNTEAFF. V is TRBV7-2 and J is TRBJ1-1; D is perhaps TRBD1 (6 bases). Per the germline V gene, CDR1 is SGHTA and CDR2 is FQGNSA. The CDR3 consists of 17 residues. With 5 bases removed from V and 1 base from J, the gap between germline ends came to 20 bases. The full variable domain, its missing parts supplied by reference TRBV7-2 and TRBJ1-1, is GAGVSQSPSNKVTEKGKDVELRCDPISGHTALYWYRQSLGQGLEFLIYFQGNSAPDKSGLPSDRFSAERTGGSVSTLTIQRTQQEDSAVYLCASSPEGTPRGNTEAFFGQGTRLTVV.

At least ten counts were recorded for this clonotype. The chain has TRBV2 and TRBJ2-7; tentatively, D is TRBD1 (6 bases). Germline V gives CDR1 SNHLY, CDR2 FYNNEI. Trimming removed 6 bases from V and 0 bases from J, with 18 bases in between. The CDR3 extends over 16 amino acids. CDR3 in DNA: TGTGCCAGCAGCGGCCCTGACAGGACCAGCTCCTACGAGCAGTACTTC. Translating gives CASSGPDRTSSYEQYF.

In its sample, this clonotype was seen many times. This rearrangement joins TRBV4-2 to TRBJ2-1; perhaps TRBD2 as D (5 bases). CDR1 and CDR2 from the germline V gene are LGHNA and YNFKEQ. V lost 0 bases and J lost 1, with 7 bases in between. The CDR3 totals 15 residues. The CDR3 loop is CASSQDWTSYNEQFF. CDR3 bases: TGTGCCAGCAGCCAAGATTGGACTTCCTACAATGAGCAGTTCTTC.

At least ten counts were recorded for this clonotype. This chain joins TRBV7-8 and TRBJ2-1; 11 nucleotides align to TRBD2. The CDR3 covers 16 residues. Germline CDR1 is SGHVS and CDR2 is FQNEAQ. V gave up 5 bases and J gave up 4 bases; unmatched junction bases: 7. The CDR3 coding sequence is TGTGCCAGCAGCATTAGCGGGGGGGCGAGGTACAATGAGCAGTTCTTC. Translation gives CASSISGGARYNEQFF.

The V and J genes are TRBV4-3 and TRBJ2-1; TRBD2 agrees at 9 bases. This CDR3 comprises 16 residues. Unmatched junction bases numbered 4, after V lost 0 bases and J lost 4 bases. The germline V gene encodes CDR1 LGHNA and CDR2 YSLEER. The chain's CDR3 is CASSQDSAGGYNEQFF. The CDR3 nucleotides read TGCGCCAGCAGCCAAGATTCCGCGGGGGGGTACAATGAGCAGTTCTTC.

This clonotype was seen a few times. This chain connects TRBV27 to TRBJ2-7, with TRBD2 matching 8 bases. V was pared by 5 bases and J by 6 bases, with 12 bases of the junction left unmatched. Looked up from germline, CDR1 is MNHEY and CDR2 is SMNVEV (reference sequence). The CDR3 runs 15 residues. The CDR3 DNA reads TGTGCCAGCAGTCAAGCGGGAGAGTTAGGGGGCGAGCAGTACTTC. This sequence encodes CASSQAGELGGEQYF.

This clonotype occurred many times. The chain links TRBV5-1 to TRBJ2-7; weak D call: TRBD1 (6 bases). CDR1 and CDR2 from the germline V gene are SGHRS and YFSETQ. The CDR3 sequence is 17 residues long. Trimming cost V 0 bases and J 5 bases, with 21 bases left between them. CDR3 nucleotide sequence: TGCGCCAGCAGCTTGGAGTGGGGGCCCTTATGGACCCACGAGCAGTACTTC. Protein: CASSLEWGPLWTHEQYF.

This clonotype was detected many times. The chain employs TRBV29-1 and TRBJ2-7; D not certain. Looked up from germline, CDR1 is SQVTM and CDR2 is ANQGSEA. The V and J ends lost 2 bases and 3 bases respectively, with 14 bases between them. The CDR3 consists of 14 residues. The DNA for the CDR3 is TGCAGCGTTGAAATAATGCACACCGACTACGAGCAGTACTTC. It translates to CSVEIMHTDYEQYF.

Within the sample, this clonotype is medium-sized. This rearrangement joins TRBV5-1 to TRBJ1-1; no definite D call. The CDR3 loop spans 13 amino acids. V lost 0 bases and J 1 base, leaving 4 bases between the germline ends. The germline V gene has CDR1 SGHRS and CDR2 YFSETQ. CDR3 DNA: TGCGCCAGCAGCTTGGTCCCGAACACTGAAGCTTTCTTT. It encodes CASSLVPNTEAFF.

This clonotype came up many times. The chain has TRBV6-5 and TRBJ1-1; D may be TRBD1 (5 bases). The CDR3 is 14 amino acids. Germline-derived CDR1 and CDR2 are MNHEY and SVGAGI. V lost 6 bases and J lost 1, with 12 bases in between. The CDR3 DNA reads TGTGCCAGCAGCCCTTGGGGCTCGAACACTGAAGCTTTCTTT. It translates to CASSPWGSNTEAFF.

This clonotype showed up many times. V usage is TRBV2 and J usage is TRBJ1-5; a possible D gene is TRBD1 (6 bases). The CDR3 totals 15 residues. V gave up 7 bases and J gave up 0 bases, with 13 bases separating them. The V gene's germline CDR1 is SNHLY and CDR2 FYNNEI. The CDR3 nucleotides read TGTGCCAGCACTAGAGGACAGAATAGCAATCAGCCCCAGCATTTT. Protein sequence: CASTRGQNSNQPQHF.